A selection of T cell receptor beta chains follows, all from one sample in a study of T cells after yellow fever vaccination. Each CDR3 protein gets one entry after TCRdb re-called the 5' RACE reads with MiXCR. The sample has 150,000 or so distinct CDR3 sequences, under 8% seen once. This sample comprised CD4+ T cells sorted from PBMCs, obtained 10 days after the yellow fever booster vaccination. Source of these receptors: a man between 25 and 39 years old who received the YFV17D yellow fever vaccine. Each CDR3 is given with its conserved first and last residue. D genes are given only for firm matches. The size of a clone is reported for some rows only, either as once, few or many, or as a class for expanded clones.

D gene	J gene	clone size	V gene	CDR3 DNA	CDR3 protein
-	TRBJ1-1	many	TRBV9	TGTGCCAGCAGCCTCAGGCCCGGAGGGAACACTGAAGCTTTCTTT	CASSLRPGGNTEAFF
-	TRBJ2-1	many	TRBV5-1	TGCGCCAGCAGCTTGGCCGGGGGGCGAAATGAGCAGTTCTTC	CASSLAGGRNEQFF
TRBD2	TRBJ2-5	-	TRBV5-4	TGTGCCAGCAGCTCTTCTAGCGGAGAAGAGACCCAGTACTTC	CASSSSSGEETQYF
-	TRBJ2-1	many	TRBV7-2	TGTGCCAGCAGCCTACATATGGTTCCTGAGCAGTTCTTC	CASSLHMVPEQFF
-	TRBJ2-3	few	TRBV7-2	TGTGCCAGCAGCGGGCGGGTTCTAACCACAGATACGCAGTATTTT	CASSGRVLTTDTQYF
TRBD2	TRBJ2-1	-	TRBV4-3	TGCGCCAGCAGCCCCCGGGCGGGGCCTCTAGCGGGAGCGTCCAATGAGCAGTTCTTC	CASSPRAGPLAGASNEQFF
TRBD2	TRBJ2-3	many	TRBV7-2	TGTGCCAGCAGCTTACCGAGGTGGCGGGAGGAGTCCACAGATACGCAGTATTTT	CASSLPRWREESTDTQYF
TRBD2	TRBJ2-3	few	TRBV20-1	TGCAGTGCTACCCCTAGCGGGCCCGGAGGGAGCACAGATACGCAGTATTTT	CSATPSGPGGSTDTQYF
-	TRBJ1-2	many	TRBV12-3/TRBV12-4	TGTGCCAGCAGTTTGGGTACGGGGTATGGCTACACCTTC	CASSLGTGYGYTF
TRBD1	TRBJ2-3	many	TRBV5-1	TGCGCCAGCAGCGTCCAGGGACAGGTGTTGGATACGCAGTATTTT	CASSVQGQVLDTQYF
TRBD1	TRBJ1-2	few	TRBV5-1	TGCGCCAGCAGCTCCGGGGGGACAGCCCGTGGCTACACCTTC	CASSSGGTARGYTF
-	TRBJ1-2	many	TRBV25-1	TGTGCCAGCAGCCCAGACATATCCTATGGCTACACCTTC	CASSPDISYGYTF
-	TRBJ2-4	many	TRBV12-3/TRBV12-4	TGTGCCAGCAGGCCGGGAGTAGCCAAAAACATTCAGTACTTC	CASRPGVAKNIQYF
TRBD1	TRBJ1-2	many	TRBV12-3/TRBV12-4	TGTGCCAGCAGTCCAAGACAGGGCCAAAGACGGGGCTACACCTTC	CASSPRQGQRRGYTF
TRBD1	TRBJ2-1	many	TRBV18	TGTGCCACCCCCTACGTGGGACAGAGCTACAATGAGCAGTTCTTC	CATPYVGQSYNEQFF
TRBD2	TRBJ2-5	few	TRBV6-1	TGTGCCAGCAGGCTTAGCGGGGGGGGAGGGGAGACCCAGTACTTC	CASRLSGGGGETQYF
-	TRBJ2-3	-	TRBV2	TGTGCCAGCAGTGAGGGTACGCAGTATTTT	CASSEGTQYF
-	TRBJ2-1	many	TRBV30	TGTGCCTGGAGTGGTATAGACGCTGAGCAGTTCTTC	CAWSGIDAEQFF
-	TRBJ2-1	many	TRBV20-1	TGCAGTGCTATCCAGCGAAACAATGAGCAGTTCTTC	CSAIQRNNEQFF
-	TRBJ2-5	-	TRBV7-5	-	CISVPEAPDSGRGETQYF
-	TRBJ2-2	-	TRBV18	TGTGCCAGCTCACCCGTCCAGCCAGGGGTAACCGGGGAGCTGTTTTTT	CASSPVQPGVTGELFF
-	TRBJ2-7	many	TRBV6-6	TGTGCCAGCAGTTATCAGGTCACCTACGAGCAGTACTTC	CASSYQVTYEQYF
TRBD2	TRBJ2-7	many	TRBV20-1	TGCAGTGCTAGAGATAAACTAGCGGGAGTCGAGCAGTACTTC	CSARDKLAGVEQYF
-	TRBJ2-3	many	TRBV14	TGTGCCAGCAGCACCCTCGGGACCCTACCTAATACGCAGTATTTT	CASSTLGTLPNTQYF
-	TRBJ2-2	many	TRBV19	TGTGCCAGTAGTACCCTCAAGGCGACCCACTCTACCGGGGAGCTGTTTTTT	CASSTLKATHSTGELFF
-	TRBJ2-1	many	TRBV28	TGTGCCAGCAGTTCGGCAGGGGATATCAATGAGCAGTTCTTC	CASSSAGDINEQFF
TRBD2	TRBJ2-2	many	TRBV6-1	TGTGCCAGCAGCATGCAGGGACTAGCCGCCGGGGAGCTGTTTTTT	CASSMQGLAAGELFF
-	TRBJ2-2	-	TRBV5-4	TGTGCCAGCAGCCTTGCGGATCGGAACACCGGGGAGCTGTTTTTT	CASSLADRNTGELFF
TRBD2	TRBJ2-1	many	TRBV20-1	TGCAGTGCTAAAAATAGCGGGAGGACAACCAATGAGCAGTTCTTC	CSAKNSGRTTNEQFF
TRBD1	TRBJ2-7	many	TRBV10-3	TGTGCCATCAGTGAGTCACAAAGGGGAGGACAGGGGATCTACGAGCAGTACTTC	CAISESQRGGQGIYEQYF
-	TRBJ2-5	many	TRBV5-1	TGCGCCAGCAGCCACGTAGGGGAAGAGACCCAGTACTTC	CASSHVGEETQYF
-	TRBJ2-1	many	TRBV24-1	TGTGCCACCAGTGAGCAGACAGGTTGGGGTGTCTATGAGCAGTTCTTC	CATSEQTGWGVYEQFF
TRBD2	TRBJ2-3	many	TRBV10-2	TGCGCCAGCCGGGGAGGGGGCACAGATACGCAGTATTTT	CASRGGGTDTQYF
TRBD2	TRBJ2-5	few	TRBV19	TGTGCCTCCGGTGGTAGCGGGAGCGGGAAGGAGACCCAGTACTTC	CASGGSGSGKETQYF
-	TRBJ2-3	many	TRBV7-9	TGTGCCAGCAGCTTATTAAAATCCAAGCCAGGTGATACGCAGTATTTT	CASSLLKSKPGDTQYF
-	TRBJ1-4	many	TRBV12-3/TRBV12-4	TGTGCCAGCAGTTTACAGGCCTTAGGGAGACTGTTTTTT	CASSLQALGRLFF